These T cell receptor beta chains were read from a single sample in a study of blood T cell repertoires in COVID-19. Produced via immunoSEQ multiplex PCR; TCRdb's table is partial and in-frame only. The sample yields 310,000 or so clones, roughly nine tenths seen once. The sequencing input was peripheral blood. The receptors were gathered from a woman aged 45 to 65 who had recovered from COVID-19. Both conserved end residues are part of each CDR3. The order of the fields is CDR3 protein, CDR3 DNA, clone size, CDR3 length, V gene, D gene, J gene. The D gene is left open where the match is weak. The size of a clone is reported for some rows only, either as once, few or many, or as a class for expanded clones.

CATSVDRSSTEAFF | TGTGCCACCAGCGTAGACAGATCTAGCACTGAAGCTTTCTTT | . | 14 | TRBV15 | . | TRBJ1-1
CASSPTSPNIQYF | TGTGCCAGCAGCCCGACATCCCCGAACATTCAGTACTTC | . | 13 | TRBV11-2 | . | TRBJ2-4
CASSLASGRAYNEQFF | TGTGCCAGCAGCTTGGCGAGCGGGAGGGCCTACAATGAGCAGTTCTTC | . | 16 | TRBV7-2 | TRBD2 | TRBJ2-1
CASRIDVGLNYEQYF | TGTGCCAGCAGGATTGATGTGGGACTCAACTACGAGCAGTACTTC | . | 15 | TRBV6-5 | . | TRBJ2-7
CASTYRGAPRNEQFF | TGTGCCAGCACCTACAGGGGTGCCCCACGGAATGAGCAGTTCTTC | . | 15 | TRBV9 | TRBD1 | TRBJ2-1
CASSVGQGNYGYTF | TGTGCCAGCAGCGTAGGACAGGGGAACTATGGCTACACCTTC | . | 14 | TRBV9 | TRBD1 | TRBJ1-2
CASSLGGTGANSPLHF | TGCGCCAGCAGCTTAGGCGGGACAGGGGCAAATTCACCCCTCCACTTT | few | 16 | TRBV5-1 | TRBD1 | TRBJ1-6
CASSLASAGNTIYF | TGCGCCAGCAGCTTGGCATCAGCTGGAAACACCATATATTTT | . | 14 | TRBV5-1 | . | TRBJ1-3
CASNERGVQETQYF | TGTGCCAGTAATGAGCGGGGGGTCCAAGAGACCCAGTACTTC | once | 14 | TRBV19 | TRBD2 | TRBJ2-5
CASSSPRGQAPPYNSPLHF | TGTGCCAGCAGTTCCCCCAGGGGGCAGGCCCCACCTTATAATTCACCCCTCCACTTT | . | 19 | TRBV6-7 | TRBD1 | TRBJ1-6
CASSQGGQSSRAFF | TGTGCCAGCAGCCAGGGAGGCCAGAGCTCCAGAGCTTTCTTT | once | 14 | TRBV7-2 | . | TRBJ1-1
CAWSGVYSGGENEQFF | TGTGCCTGGAGTGGGGTGTATAGCGGGGGAGAGAATGAGCAGTTCTTC | . | 16 | TRBV30 | TRBD2 | TRBJ2-1
CASSPTDRGVGPNYGYTF | TGTGCCAGCAGCCCCACGGACAGGGGTGTAGGTCCTAACTATGGCTACACCTTC | . | 18 | TRBV11-2 | TRBD1 | TRBJ1-2
CASSFQGTEAFF | TGTGCCAGCAGTTTTCAGGGTACTGAAGCTTTCTTT | once | 12 | TRBV27 | . | TRBJ1-1
CASSRQGWSYEQYF | TGTGCCAGCAGCAGACAGGGGTGGTCCTACGAGCAGTACTTC | . | 14 | TRBV7-9 | TRBD1 | TRBJ2-7
CASSEGGYYGYTF | TGTGCCAGCTCCGAGGGCGGTTACTATGGCTACACCTTC | . | 13 | TRBV28 | . | TRBJ1-2
CASSATSDPSYNEQFF | TGTGCCAGCAGCGCGACTAGCGATCCCTCCTACAATGAGCAGTTCTTC | few | 16 | TRBV9 | TRBD2 | TRBJ2-1